The 21 T cell receptor beta chains presented below share a single source sample, sequenced in a study of OX40 agonist ivuxolimab in advanced cancers. Library generation was performed with the immunoSEQ multiplex PCR assay. The source is immuneACCESS, and TCRdb retained only in-frame sequences with V and J called. Part of the clones is not carried over; for the studies checked, unresolved V genes explain less than half of this, and the remainder is unexplained. Counted in this sample were fewer than 35,000 clones; approximately 89% of them appeared once. Jointly, the top ten make up more than 30% of the sample. The sample was CD4+ or CD8+ T cells sorted from blood, taken in a trial of the OX40 agonist ivuxolimab. The source is an adult with an advanced solid tumor such as melanoma, head and neck, liver or kidney cancer.

V is TRBV5-6 and J is TRBJ2-1; D may correspond to TRBD1 or TRBD2 (5 bases each). The length of the CDR3 is 15 residues. With 3 bases removed from V and 4 bases from J, the gap between germline ends came to 14 bases. Germline V gene sequence: CDR1 SGHDT, CDR2 YYEEEE. CDR3 protein: CASSWGLGVYNEQFF. DNA for the CDR3: TGTGCCAGCAGCTGGGGGTTGGGGGTGTACAATGAGCAGTTCTTC.

This clone has a single count. This chain joins TRBV6-1 and TRBJ2-5; 7 positions agree with TRBD1. V gave up 2 bases and J gave up 5 bases; unmatched junction bases: 5. Germline V CDR1 and CDR2: MNHNS, SASEGT. The length of the CDR3 is 14 residues. The CDR3 sequence: CASSEYRGGETQYF. The CDR3 DNA reads as TGTGCCAGCAGTGAATACAGGGGTGGGGAGACCCAGTACTTC.

This chain joins TRBV15 and TRBJ1-4; tentatively, D is TRBD1 (5 bases). The V end was cut by 0 bases, the J end by 4 bases, with 9 bases between. CDR3 length: 15 residues. CDR1 LNHNV and CDR2 YYDKDF come from the germline V gene (reference sequence). CDR3 DNA: TGTGCCACCAGCAGAGATGTACAGGTTAATGAAAAACTGTTTTTT. It codes for CATSRDVQVNEKLFF.

The J gene is TRBJ1-1, the V gene TRBV7-9, with TRBD1 as a possible D gene (5 bases). Between the trimmed V and J ends, which lost 6 bases and 1 base, there was a span of 15 bases. Germline V CDR1 and CDR2: SEHNR, FQNEAQ (reference sequence). The CDR3 runs to 15 residues. The CDR3 spells CASSPYGGTNTEAFF. The CDR3 DNA reads as TGTGCCAGCAGTCCATATGGGGGGACGAACACTGAAGCTTTCTTT.

The rearrangement uses TRBV14 and TRBJ2-5, with TRBD2 identical over 8 bases. Losses at the gene ends were 4 bases for V and 1 base for J; bases not matched to a gene: 5. The CDR3 sequence is 15 residues long. Germline lookup yields CDR1 SGHDN and CDR2 FVKESK. In DNA form, the CDR3 reads TGTGCCAGCAGCCGCTCGGGGGGGATCCAAGAGACCCAGTACTTC. Its translation: CASSRSGGIQETQYF.

The rearrangement joins TRBV5-4 to TRBJ2-7, with unresolved D. This CDR3 spans 15 amino acids. V was pared by 4 bases and J by 0 bases, with 14 bases between. Germline CDR1 SGHNT, CDR2 YYREEE (reference sequence). The CDR3 region is CASSRLERASYEQYF. The CDR3 bases are TGTGCCAGCAGCCGCCTGGAGCGAGCCTCCTACGAGCAGTACTTC.

The chain couples TRBV29-1 to TRBJ2-5; 7 nucleotides match TRBD2. This CDR3 contains 15 residues. The germline gives CDR1 SQVTM, CDR2 ANQGSEA. The V gene end was trimmed by 2 bases and the J gene end by 5 bases; junction bases not matched to a gene: 11. CDR3 in DNA: TGCAGCGTTGAAACAATCGGGCTAGCGGTGGAGACCCAGTACTTC. It encodes CSVETIGLAVETQYF.

The V call is TRBV4-1, the J call TRBJ2-5; D possibly matches TRBD1 or TRBD2 (5 bases each). Germline CDR1 is MGHRA and CDR2 is YSYEKL. CDR3 length equals 14 residues. V was pared by 5 bases and J by 2 bases, with 12 bases between. The CDR3 protein is CASSAPGQQETQYF. The CDR3 DNA sequence: TGCGCCAGCAGCGCCCCGGGGCAGCAAGAGACCCAGTACTTC.

The rearrangement links TRBV6-5 to TRBJ2-5; D gene uncertain. The CDR3 is 14 residues long. Trimming took off 5 bases at V and 5 bases at J, with 15 bases between the two ends. Germline V CDR1 and CDR2: MNHEY, SVGAGI. The CDR3 reads CASSPKLRLETQYF. The CDR3 coding sequence is TGTGCCAGCAGTCCTAAACTCCGGCTTGAGACCCAGTACTTC.

The chain joins TRBV5-8 to TRBJ2-7; unclear D gene. Trimming shortened V by 1 base and J by 4 bases, and 15 bases separated the two germline ends. CDR1 is SGHTS and CDR2 is YDEGEE in the germline V gene. The CDR3 runs to 15 residues. This CDR3 reads CASSLFPTGGYEQYF. CDR3 sequence (DNA): TGTGCCAGCAGCTTGTTCCCGACGGGTGGGTACGAGCAGTACTTC.

The CDR3 region is CASSGDGTGFNSPLHF. In nucleotides, the CDR3 is TGTGCCAGCAGCGGGGACGGGACAGGGTTCAATTCACCCCTCCACTTT. The genes are TRBV7-6 and TRBJ1-6; 9 bases fit TRBD1. Germline V lookup: CDR1 SGHVS, CDR2 FNYEAQ. The CDR3 extends over 16 amino acids. V lost 5 bases to trimming and J lost 7 bases; unmatched junction nucleotides: 9.

The chain uses TRBV15 and TRBJ1-2; TRBD1 agrees at 8 bases. The germline CDR1 and CDR2 sequences are LNHNV and YYDKDF (reference sequence). The V and J ends lost 3 bases and 11 bases, in that order; junction bases with no gene match: 11. The CDR3 is 14 amino acids. The CDR3 DNA reads as TGTGCCACCAGCAGCGGACAGGGTGGGTTGGGATACACCTTC. Its translation is CATSSGQGGLGYTF.

The chain employs TRBV7-7 and TRBJ2-1; TRBD1 matches 8 bases. There are 16 residues in the CDR3. With V trimmed by 2 bases and J by 4 bases, 7 bases remained unmatched. From germline, CDR1 is SSHAT and CDR2 FNYEAQ (reference sequence). CDR3 amino acids: CASSLHLGQGYNEQFF. Written as DNA, the CDR3 is TGTGCCAGCAGCTTACACCTAGGACAGGGATACAATGAGCAGTTCTTC.

The chain employs TRBV27 and TRBJ2-3; D may be TRBD2 (5 bases). The CDR3 runs 14 residues. V lost 1 base to trimming and J lost 1 base, with 6 bases between them. The germline CDR1 and CDR2 sequences are MNHEY and SMNVEV (reference sequence). The CDR3 protein is CASSLYGGTDTQYF. DNA of the CDR3: TGTGCCAGCAGTTTATACGGGGGCACAGATACGCAGTATTTT.

The rearrangement joins TRBV7-9 to TRBJ2-7; weak D call: TRBD1 (5 bases). Trimming shortened V by 4 bases and J by 3 bases, and 10 bases separated the two germline ends. This CDR3 contains 13 residues. In germline, CDR1 is SEHNR, CDR2 FQNEAQ (reference sequence). The CDR3 DNA sequence: TGTGCCAGCAGCTCCTTACAGGACTACGAGCAGTACTTC. Protein sequence: CASSSLQDYEQYF.

The genes are TRBV4-1 and TRBJ2-1; 13 bases agree with TRBD2. CDR1 is MGHRA, CDR2 YSYEKL, per germline. The J segment lost 4 bases and the V segment lost 6 bases, leaving 3 bases of the junction unmatched. The CDR3 loop spans 15 amino acids. This CDR3 reads CASRSGLAGYNEQFF. CDR3 in DNA: TGCGCCAGCAGGTCGGGACTAGCGGGATACAATGAGCAGTTCTTC.

The chain couples TRBV6-5 to TRBJ1-5, with 7 nucleotides matching TRBD1. Germline CDR1 reads MNHEY; CDR2 reads SVGAGI. Trimming cost V 2 bases and J 6 bases; bases outside gene matches: 4. The CDR3 has 14 residues. CDR3 bases: TGTGCCAGCAGTTACCAGGGGGGGGTTCAGCCCCAGCATTTT. This gives the protein CASSYQGGVQPQHF.

This chain joins TRBV19 and TRBJ1-6; 7 bases line up with TRBD1. The V and J ends lost 2 bases and 4 bases, in that order; junction bases with no gene match: 8. The CDR3 extends over 17 amino acids. The germline V gene has CDR1 LNHDA and CDR2 SQIVND (reference sequence). The CDR3, as DNA: TGTGCCAGTAGTATATGGGGGACAGCATTATATAATTCACCCCTCCACTTT. It specifies CASSIWGTALYNSPLHF. The variable domain in full, with the rest retrieved from reference TRBV19 and TRBJ1-6, is DGGITQSPKYLFRKEGQNVTLSCEQNLNHDAMYWYRQDPGQGLRLIYYSQIVNDFQKGDIAEGYSVSREKKESFPLTVTSAQKNPTAFYLCASSIWGTALYNSPLHFGNGTRLTVT.

This clone was counted a few times. CDR3: CASTAAGGAYEQYF. The CDR3 DNA is TGTGCCAGTACTGCAGCGGGAGGCGCCTACGAGCAGTACTTC. The chain is built from TRBV19 and TRBJ2-7; 9 nucleotides match TRBD2. The CDR3 runs to 14 residues. V shed 7 bases and J 2 bases; nucleotides not matched to a gene: 6. CDR1 is LNHDA and CDR2 is SQIVND in the germline V gene (reference sequence).

The J gene is TRBJ2-7, the V gene TRBV9; 7 nucleotides match TRBD1. This CDR3 region has 14 residues. V shed 0 bases and J 7 bases; nucleotides not matched to a gene: 7. In germline, CDR1 is SGDLS, CDR2 YYNGEE. CDR3 in DNA: TGTGCCAGCAGCGTAGGACTGGGCAGGGGGGAGCAGTACTTC. Translating gives CASSVGLGRGEQYF.

With regard to this clone: A read error is possible here, since a much larger clone lies one base away. This chain uses TRBV5-4 with TRBJ1-1; no definite D call. The CDR3 runs 15 residues. Germline V gene lookup returns CDR1 SGHNT and CDR2 YYREEE (reference sequence). The CDR3: CASSPEYGLNTKAFF. CDR3 DNA: TGTGCCAGCAGCCCGGAGTATGGACTGAACACTAAAGCTTTCTTT.